This T cell receptor beta chain came from a study of T cell responses to AZD1222 COVID-19 vaccine. Study-level points and caveats: A rise in Spike-specific TCR breadth and depth followed two AZD1222 doses.

V dropped 9 bases and J dropped 1; count of bases not matched to a gene: 4. Germline assignment: CDR1 LNHDA and CDR2 SQIVND (reference sequence). The CDR3 is 14 amino acids. Generated by immunoSEQ multiplex PCR, the TCRdb table keeps only in-frame clones and is missing some. The sample lists over 130,000 clones, around nine tenths occurring once. A word on this clone: The target antigen is unknown.

This rearrangement joins TRBV19 to TRBJ2-7; TRBD2 matches at 12 bases. The starting material was peripheral blood, obtained 28 days after the second AZD1222 dose. This clonotype was sampled from an adult who received the AZD1222 COVID-19 vaccine. The DNA of the CDR3 is TGTGCCAGCTCGACTAGCGGGAGTTCCTACGAGCAGTACTTC. Translating gives CASSTSGSSYEQYF.